This is a list of T cell receptor beta chains from one sample in a study of blood T cells in healthy people across ages. TCRdb redid the calling of the 5' RACE reads with MiXCR, one entry per CDR3 protein. The sample comprises over a million distinct CDR3 sequences, approximately 42% of which are singletons, and approximately 4.1% rests with the top ten. The specimen sequenced was blood. The receptors stem from a woman younger than 30 in good health. The CDR3 runs from the conserved cysteine through the conserved F or W. The order of the fields is V gene, J gene, clone size, D gene, CDR3 DNA, CDR3 protein. D genes are given only for firm matches. Not all rows give a size; the values are once, few, many and, for expanded clones, a class.

TRBV4-3	TRBJ2-7	many	-	TGCGCCAGCAGCCAAGATGGGCAGTTATACTACGAGCAGTACTTC	CASSQDGQLYYEQYF
TRBV15	TRBJ2-5	-	-	TGTGCCACCGGGCGGGCACAAGAGACCCAGTACTTC	CATGRAQETQYF
TRBV6-5	TRBJ2-7	few	TRBD1	TGTGCCAGCAGTTACTATCTCCGGGACAGACCTTACGAGCAGTACTTC	CASSYYLRDRPYEQYF
TRBV29-1	TRBJ2-5	-	-	TGCAGCGTGACCCAGACTTCAGCGGTGTACAATGAGCAGTACTTC	CSVTQTSAVYNEQYF
TRBV20-1	TRBJ1-2	once	-	TGCAGTGCTGCGAACGGGGTTCTTAGGGGCTACACCTTC	CSAANGVLRGYTF
TRBV12-3/TRBV12-4	TRBJ1-2	-	TRBD1	TGTGCCAGCACCCGGGACAGATTTTATGGCTACACCTTC	CASTRDRFYGYTF
TRBV21-1	TRBJ2-7	few	-	TGTGCCAGCACTTGGACAGACTCCTACGAGCAGTACTTC	CASTWTDSYEQYF
TRBV6-1	TRBJ1-2	-	-	TGTGCCAGCAGTGAGGCAGGGAGCTATGGCTACACCTTC	CASSEAGSYGYTF
TRBV5-1	TRBJ2-5	-	-	TGCGCCAGCAGCGGAGGAACGTACCAAGAGACCCAGTACTTC	CASSGGTYQETQYF
TRBV15	TRBJ2-3	-	-	TGTGCCACCAGCGCCATGGGACGAGGCACAGATACGCAGTATTTT	CATSAMGRGTDTQYF
TRBV7-9	TRBJ2-1	-	TRBD1	TGTGCCAGCAGCCCCCTGACAGGGGGCTCCTACAATGAGCAGTTCTTC	CASSPLTGGSYNEQFF
TRBV6-2/TRBV6-3	TRBJ2-1	many	TRBD2	TGTGCCAGCAGAGCTAGCGGCTCCTACAATGAGCAGTTCTTC	CASRASGSYNEQFF
TRBV7-3	TRBJ2-1	-	-	TGTGCCAGCAGCTTAAGCCGGGCCCACTACAATGAGCAGTTCTTC	CASSLSRAHYNEQFF
TRBV7-9	TRBJ2-3	-	-	TGTGCCAGCAGCTCCAGACAGGATCGAGATACGCAGTATTTT	CASSSRQDRDTQYF
TRBV7-2	TRBJ2-3	-	-	TGTGCCAGCAGCTTAAGTGGGGGGGGCGGGGGAAGTAATACGCAGTATTTT	CASSLSGGGGGSNTQYF
TRBV5-6	TRBJ1-1	few	-	TGTGCCAGCAGCTGGGCCCCGGGCCACCGGGTAACTGAAGCTTTCTTT	CASSWAPGHRVTEAFF
TRBV6-2/TRBV6-3	TRBJ2-1	-	-	TGTGCCAGCAGTTACCGGGCGAAGATGGTGCAGGAGCAGTTCTTC	CASSYRAKMVQEQFF
TRBV7-2	TRBJ2-7	-	TRBD1	TGTGCCAGCAGCCTAAGACAGGGAGTCTACAATGAGCAGTACTTC	CASSLRQGVYNEQYF
TRBV29-1	TRBJ2-3	few	-	TGCAGCGTTTCCCGGGAGGAACAGGGGGCAGATACGCAGTATTTT	CSVSREEQGADTQYF
TRBV20-1	TRBJ2-7	few	-	TGCAGTGCTAGCCTGACAGGCCGCAGCTACGAGCAGTACTTC	CSASLTGRSYEQYF
TRBV7-2	TRBJ2-7	-	-	TGTGCCGGCAGCTTTGGCAGGGCATCCTACGAGCAGTACTTC	CAGSFGRASYEQYF
TRBV7-2	TRBJ2-5	-	-	TGTGCCAGCAGCTTAGGGTACGCAGAGACCCAGTACTTC	CASSLGYAETQYF
TRBV20-1	TRBJ2-5	few	TRBD2	TGCAGTGCTAGTTGGCTAGCGGGAGAAGAGACCCAGTACTTC	CSASWLAGEETQYF
TRBV12-3/TRBV12-4	TRBJ2-7	-	-	TGTGCCAGCAGTCTTCTCCGGTCCAGCGAGCAGTACTTC	CASSLLRSSEQYF
TRBV12-3/TRBV12-4	TRBJ2-2	-	-	TGTGCCAGCAGTTTCGGAGCACCGAACACCGGGGAGCTGTTTTTT	CASSFGAPNTGELFF
TRBV20-1	TRBJ1-5	-	-	TGCAGTGCTAGGCCGTTCGACAGTAGTCAGCCCCAGCATTTT	CSARPFDSSQPQHF
TRBV7-9	TRBJ2-4	-	-	TGTGCCAGCAGCTTAGGAGACCTTCAGTACTTC	CASSLGDLQYF
TRBV28	TRBJ2-5	-	-	TGTGCCAGCAGTTTAGTCAGGAGGATAGTGACCCAGTACTTC	CASSLVRRIVTQYF
TRBV5-1	TRBJ2-1	-	TRBD2	TGCGCCAGCAGCTGGAGCGAAGCGGGGTACAATGAGCAGTTCTTC	CASSWSEAGYNEQFF
TRBV7-3	TRBJ2-7	-	-	TGTGCCACCGCACAGGGAGGGTACAATGAGCAGTACTTC	CATAQGGYNEQYF
TRBV29-1	TRBJ1-1	-	-	TGCAGCCCTACTAATAGGACGGTGAACACTGAAGCTTTCTTT	CSPTNRTVNTEAFF
TRBV6-1	TRBJ2-3	few	-	TGTGCCAGCAGTGTAGAGGAAAACACAGATACGCAGTATTTT	CASSVEENTDTQYF
TRBV4-3	TRBJ2-7	few	-	TGCGCCAGCAGCCAAGATCCAGATAGTTTCTACGAGCAGTACTTC	CASSQDPDSFYEQYF
TRBV9	TRBJ2-5	-	-	TGTGCCAGCAGCGTTCAGTGGGGGACCTACAATGAGCAGTACTTC	CASSVQWGTYNEQYF
TRBV6-2/TRBV6-3	TRBJ2-3	-	TRBD2	TGTGCCAGCGCAGACGACCAGCGGGGGATCACAGATACGCAGTATTTT	CASADDQRGITDTQYF
TRBV9	TRBJ2-1	few	TRBD1	TGTGCCAGCAGCGGACAGGGGGACTCCTACAATGAGCAGTTCTTC	CASSGQGDSYNEQFF
TRBV30	TRBJ2-3	few	-	TGTGCCTGGACTTACACAGATACGCAGTATTTT	CAWTYTDTQYF
TRBV6-5	TRBJ2-1	many	TRBD2	TGTGCCAGCAATACCGGAACTAGCGGGATAACTGAGCAGTTCTTC	CASNTGTSGITEQFF
TRBV5-1	TRBJ1-1	few	-	TGCGCCAGCAGGCGAACAGGCGCGGGGCAGGGGTACACTGAAGCTTTCTTT	CASRRTGAGQGYTEAFF
TRBV20-1	TRBJ2-1	few	TRBD2	TGCAGTGCAGTTACTAGCGGGGTACCCTCCTACAATGAGCAGTTCTTC	CSAVTSGVPSYNEQFF
TRBV20-1	TRBJ2-3	-	TRBD2	TGCAGTGCTAGTAGACTAGCGGGGGGGACGCAGTATTTT	CSASRLAGGTQYF
TRBV4-3	TRBJ1-2	-	-	TGCGCCAGCAGCCAAGAGTGGCTTGGATATGGCTACACCTTC	CASSQEWLGYGYTF
TRBV6-1	TRBJ2-7	-	-	TGTGCCAGCAGTCCGCCGGGCCACCTGGATTACGAGCAGTACTTC	CASSPPGHLDYEQYF
TRBV12-3/TRBV12-4	TRBJ2-3	-	-	TGTGCCAGCAGTTCCTGGGGCGGCCTCACAGATACGCAGTATTTT	CASSSWGGLTDTQYF